The 22 T cell receptor beta chains reported below all come from one sample, sequenced in a study of blood T cell repertoires in COVID-19. The table came from immunoSEQ multiplex PCR; TCRdb's copy has only in-frame clones and leaves some out. Of about 170,000 clones in the sample, 79% were seen once. Sequenced sample: PBMCs or T cells enriched from blood (not recorded which). Every receptor here comes from a woman between 65 and 79 years old in a cohort exposed to, infected with or recovered from COVID-19 (not recorded which).

The chain couples TRBV28 to TRBJ2-6; 7 nucleotides line up with TRBD1. V lost 1 base, J lost 0 bases, and 15 bases stayed unmatched. This CDR3 contains 21 residues. Germline CDR1 reads MDHEN; CDR2 reads SYDVKM. CDR3 region: CASSLSGSSRQGYSGANVLTF. DNA for the CDR3: TGTGCCAGCAGTTTATCCGGAAGCTCGAGACAGGGCTACTCTGGGGCCAACGTCCTGACTTTC.

J is TRBJ1-1 and V is TRBV5-8, with a weak D call TRBD1 (6 bases). V gave up 4 bases and J gave up 4 bases, with 14 bases separating them. CDR1 is SGHTS and CDR2 is YDEGEE in the germline V gene. This CDR3 has 14 amino acids. As DNA, the CDR3 is TGTGCCAGCAGCCTCAGGGGAGTTGGCACTGAAGCTTTCTTT. It encodes CASSLRGVGTEAFF. Full variable domain (rest looked up from reference TRBV5-8 and TRBJ1-1): EAGVTQSPTHLIKTRGQQATLRCSPISGHTSVYWYQQALGLGLQFLLWYDEGEERNRGNFPPRFSGRQFPNYSSELNVNALELEDSALYLCASSLRGVGTEAFFGQGTRLTVV.

This clone occurred a few times. V gene TRBV24-1 combines with J gene TRBJ1-6; a possible D gene is TRBD1 (6 bases). Germline lookup yields CDR1 KGHDR and CDR2 SFDVKD. The CDR3 has 14 amino acids. Between the trimmed V and J ends, which lost 6 bases and 8 bases, there was a span of 13 bases. This chain's CDR3 is CATSKGDGDSPLHF. The CDR3 coding sequence is TGTGCCACCAGTAAGGGGGATGGGGATTCACCCCTCCACTTT.

The rearrangement uses TRBV29-1 and TRBJ2-3; 7 bases fit TRBD2. CDR1 is SQVTM, CDR2 ANQGSEA, per germline. J was trimmed by 0 bases and V by 6 bases; bases with no gene match: 9. The CDR3 runs to 15 residues. This CDR3 reads CSVRLLAVSTDTQYF. As DNA, the CDR3 is TGCAGCGTCAGGCTTCTAGCGGTTAGCACAGATACGCAGTATTTT.

The gene calls are TRBV5-1 and TRBJ1-4; 9 bases align to TRBD1. Germline values: CDR1 SGHRS, CDR2 YFSETQ. The CDR3 has 15 residues. V lost 4 bases and J lost 10; bases outside the gene matches: 11. CDR3 coding DNA: TGCGCCAGCAGCCCCCGGACAGGGGAGAGGGGAAAACTGTTTTTT. This sequence encodes CASSPRTGERGKLFF.

The chain uses TRBV28 and TRBJ1-2; D uncertain. Germline CDR1 reads MDHEN; CDR2 reads SYDVKM. The CDR3 totals 12 residues. With 3 bases removed from V and 5 bases from J, the gap between germline ends came to 7 bases. The CDR3, as DNA: TGTGCCAGCAGTTTTCGGGAATATGGCTACACCTTC. It encodes CASSFREYGYTF.

DNA for the CDR3: TGCAGTGCTAGTAACGGGAACTCTGGAAACACCATATATTTT. Translated, it gives CSASNGNSGNTIYF. The chain recombines TRBV20-1 with TRBJ1-3; D unresolved. Germline V gene sequence: CDR1 DFQATT, CDR2 SNEGSKA (reference sequence). The CDR3 is 14 residues long. V lost 3 bases and J lost 0, with 9 bases in between.

The chain employs TRBV18 and TRBJ2-7; 7 bases match TRBD1. V lost 6 bases to trimming and J lost 6 bases; unmatched junction nucleotides: 5. Germline CDR1 KGHSH, CDR2 LQKENI. The CDR3 loop spans 12 amino acids. CDR3 sequence: CASSTGYGEQYF. Written as DNA, the CDR3 is TGTGCCAGCTCGACAGGGTATGGCGAGCAGTACTTC.

The chain couples TRBV12-3 or TRBV12-4 to TRBJ1-3, with TRBD1 as a possible D gene (6 bases). This CDR3 has 13 amino acids. Trimming stripped 3 bases from V and 8 bases from J, with 11 bases between. The CDR3 DNA reads TGTGCCAGCAGTTTCAGGGGTGGGGACACCATATATTTT. Translation: CASSFRGGDTIYF.

This clone was counted between two and nine times. The rearrangement links TRBV12-3 or TRBV12-4 to TRBJ1-6; 7 bases line up with TRBD1. This CDR3 spans 12 amino acids. The trim removed 3 bases at V and 15 bases at J, leaving 5 bases unmatched. CDR3 coding DNA: TGTGCCAGCAGTTTTGGGACAGTGGTCCTCCACTTT. It encodes CASSFGTVVLHF.

The rearrangement joins TRBV6-2 or TRBV6-3 to TRBJ2-7, with TRBD1 as a possible D gene (6 bases). V was clipped by 4 bases and J by 6 bases, with 16 bases between them. The V gene's germline CDR1 is MNHEY and CDR2 SVGEGT. This CDR3 is 14 amino acids long. The CDR3 loop reads CASSFNGGAAEQYF. The CDR3 DNA follows: TGTGCCAGCAGTTTCAATGGGGGCGCGGCCGAGCAGTACTTC.

The rearrangement joins TRBV14 to TRBJ2-7; 11 bases agree with TRBD2. CDR3 length: 17 amino acids. CDR1 is SGHDN, CDR2 FVKESK, per germline. V shed 0 bases and J 2 bases; nucleotides not matched to a gene: 6. The CDR3, as DNA: TGTGCCAGCAGCCAAGATCTAGCGGGAGGACGAACCTACGAGCAGTACTTC. Translation: CASSQDLAGGRTYEQYF.

The J gene is TRBJ1-1, the V gene TRBV6-5; D not resolved. The V gene lost 5 bases and the J gene lost 2 bases, with 12 bases spanning the gap. The germline gives CDR1 MNHEY, CDR2 SVGAGI. The CDR3 is made up of 14 amino acids. The CDR3 nucleotides are TGTGCCAGCAGTACAAGAATCAGAAACACTGAAGCTTTCTTT. Protein: CASSTRIRNTEAFF.

V and J are TRBV7-3 and TRBJ1-6; possibly TRBD1 for D (5 bases). The V end lost 1 base, the J end lost 9 bases, and 10 bases lay between the germline ends. Per the germline V gene, CDR1 is SGHTA and CDR2 is FQGTGA. There are 14 residues in the CDR3. The CDR3 spells CASSLIGQGSPLHF. The CDR3 DNA sequence: TGTGCCAGCAGCTTAATTGGCCAGGGTTCACCCCTCCACTTT.

DNA for the CDR3: TGTGCCACCAGTGACCGGAGCAACAGGGGAGATAGCAATCAGCCCCAGCATTTT. This translates into CATSDRSNRGDSNQPQHF. The chain has TRBV24-1 and TRBJ1-5; TRBD1 matches 7 bases. The length of the CDR3 is 18 residues. Looked up from germline, CDR1 is KGHDR and CDR2 is SFDVKD. Trimming at V came to 4 bases and at J to 0 bases, leaving 11 bases not matched to a gene.

The DNA of the CDR3 is TGTGCCAGCAGCCGAGATAGCGGCCCCTACAATGAGCAGTTCTTC. Amino acids: CASSRDSGPYNEQFF. This chain links TRBV6-5 with TRBJ2-1; tentatively, D is TRBD2 (6 bases). V lost 6 bases and J lost 2, with 14 bases in between. Per the germline V gene, CDR1 is MNHEY and CDR2 is SVGAGI. CDR3 length: 15 residues.

The V gene is TRBV7-8, the J gene TRBJ1-4; the D gene is possibly TRBD1 (6 bases). Germline CDR1 is SGHVS and CDR2 is FQNEAQ. The V end lost 1 base, the J end lost 7 bases, and 10 bases lay between the germline ends. The CDR3 covers 14 residues. The chain's CDR3 is CASSLEQGSEKLFF. The CDR3 DNA follows: TGTGCCAGCAGCTTAGAGCAGGGGAGTGAAAAACTGTTTTTT.

The V call is TRBV19, the J call TRBJ2-1, with TRBD1 matching over 7 bases. The J segment lost 4 bases and the V segment lost 5 bases, leaving 11 bases of the junction unmatched. There are 16 residues in the CDR3. CDR1 is LNHDA and CDR2 is SQIVND in the germline V gene (reference sequence). The CDR3 region has the DNA TGTGCCAGTAGTTCGAGACAGGGATCTGCATACAATGAGCAGTTCTTC. It translates to CASSSRQGSAYNEQFF.

The V gene is TRBV25-1, the J gene TRBJ2-5; the match to TRBD2 covers 7 bases. The junction had 19 bases not matched to a gene; V was cut back by 7 bases and J by 5 bases. The germline V gene has CDR1 MGHDK and CDR2 SYGVNS. The CDR3 runs 17 residues. The CDR3 loop is CASTSDRGTAGMETQYF. In DNA form, the CDR3 reads TGTGCCAGCACTTCGGACCGGGGCACAGCGGGAATGGAGACCCAGTACTTC.

The chain combines TRBV7-9 with TRBJ2-1; TRBD2 matches at 13 bases. Germline values: CDR1 SEHNR, CDR2 FQNEAQ (reference sequence). The CDR3 length is 17 residues. With 1 base clipped from V and 6 bases from J, the junction kept 6 bases outside the gene matches. The CDR3 DNA reads TGTGCCAGCAGCTTAGAACTAGGGACTAGCGGGACCAATGAGCAGTTCTTC. Translating it yields CASSLELGTSGTNEQFF.

The chain is built from TRBV28 and TRBJ2-7; a possible D gene is TRBD2 (6 bases). V lost 2 bases to trimming and J lost 6 bases, with 11 bases between them. Germline V gene lookup returns CDR1 MDHEN and CDR2 SYDVKM. This CDR3 spans 13 amino acids. CDR3 in DNA: TGTGCCAGCAGTTTACCCGGGGGAGGCGAGCAGTACTTC. Amino acids: CASSLPGGGEQYF.

CDR3 in amino acids: CASGLAGVRSYNEQFF. The CDR3, as DNA: TGTGCCAGCGGACTAGCGGGAGTAAGGTCCTACAATGAGCAGTTCTTC. This sequence joins TRBV19 and TRBJ2-1; 13 bases line up with TRBD2. Germline CDR1 is LNHDA and CDR2 is SQIVND (reference sequence). The ends lost 9 bases at V and 1 base at J; junction bases unmatched: 6. The CDR3 contains 16 residues.